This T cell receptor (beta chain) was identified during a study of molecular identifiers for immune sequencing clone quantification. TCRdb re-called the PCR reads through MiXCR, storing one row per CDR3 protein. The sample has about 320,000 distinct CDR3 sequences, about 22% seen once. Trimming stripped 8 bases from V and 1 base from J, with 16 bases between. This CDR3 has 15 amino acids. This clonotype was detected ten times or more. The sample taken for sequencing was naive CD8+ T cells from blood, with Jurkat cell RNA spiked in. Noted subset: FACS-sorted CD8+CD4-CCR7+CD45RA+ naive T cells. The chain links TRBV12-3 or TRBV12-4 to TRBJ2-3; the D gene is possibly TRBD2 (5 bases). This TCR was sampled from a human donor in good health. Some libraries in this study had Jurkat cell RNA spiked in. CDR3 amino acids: CASRNLPGGTDTQYF. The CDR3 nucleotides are TGTGCCAGCCGCAATCTGCCCGGGGGCACAGATACGCAGTATTTT.